Below, 27 T cell receptor beta chains from the same sample are listed, as sequenced in a study of T cells in Graves' hyperthyroidism and ophthalmopathy. There were TCR beta CDR3 regions amplified from RNA transcripts. The TCR CDR3 was amplified in a first-round RT-PCR using the HTBI primer set. TCRdb processed the multiplex PCR reads anew with MiXCR; each CDR3 protein has one entry. Of around 700,000 distinct CDR3 sequences listed, under 20% are singletons. The source material was blood. Every receptor here comes from a woman aged 50 to 65 with Graves' hyperthyroidism that later progressed to Graves' ophthalmopathy.

The chain uses TRBV5-1 and TRBJ1-1; no firm D call. The CDR3 consists of 14 residues. CDR1 is SGHRS, CDR2 YFSETQ, per germline. V was shortened by 5 bases and J by 5 bases, with 16 bases between the two germline ends. This chain's CDR3 is CASRPHLEGTEAFF. Here the CDR3 DNA reads TGCGCCAGCAGACCCCATCTCGAAGGGACTGAAGCTTTCTTT.

There are many counts of this clonotype. V usage is TRBV12-3 or TRBV12-4 and J usage is TRBJ1-1; 7 nucleotides match TRBD1. V trimming: 6 bases; J trimming: 0 bases; junction bases outside the gene matches: 10. The length of the CDR3 is 16 residues. The CDR3 loop reads CASRETGQELNTEAFF. In DNA, the CDR3 is TGTGCCAGCAGAGAAACCGGACAGGAATTGAACACTGAAGCTTTCTTT.

This clonotype has a handful of counts. The chain carries TRBV6-2 or TRBV6-3 and TRBJ1-1, with a possible D match to TRBD1 (6 bases). The CDR3 has 15 amino acids. V dropped 5 bases and J dropped 0 bases, with 13 bases sitting between them. The V gene's germline CDR1 is MNHEY and CDR2 SVGEGT. The CDR3 DNA is TGTGCCAGCAGTCCGAACAGGGTCATGAACACTGAAGCTTTCTTT. Protein: CASSPNRVMNTEAFF.

This clonotype has just a few counts. J is TRBJ1-2 and V is TRBV5-1; D unclear. The CDR3 length is 15 residues. From germline, CDR1 is SGHRS and CDR2 YFSETQ. Trimming took 0 bases from V and 4 from J, leaving 13 bases between them. CDR3 residues: CASSLVLLPGYGYTF. The CDR3, as DNA: TGCGCCAGCAGCTTGGTACTCTTACCCGGCTATGGCTACACCTTC.

In this sample, this clonotype turned up a few times. The chain combines TRBV10-3 with TRBJ2-7; D assignment may be TRBD1 or TRBD2 (5 bases each). The CDR3 sequence is 14 residues long. CDR1 ENHRY and CDR2 SYGVKD come from the germline V gene. The ends were cut back, 6 bases at V and 0 bases at J, with 12 bases in the middle. The CDR3 here is CAISRDRSSYEQYF. Written as DNA, the CDR3 is TGTGCCATCAGCCGGGACCGAAGCTCCTACGAGCAGTACTTC.

At least ten counts were recorded for this clonotype. The J gene is TRBJ1-2, the V gene TRBV12-3 or TRBV12-4; 7 nucleotides line up with TRBD1. The CDR3 loop spans 14 amino acids. The V gene end was trimmed by 4 bases and the J gene end by 6 bases; junction bases not matched to a gene: 8. CDR3 region: CASSYYSRGNGYTF. The CDR3 region has the DNA TGTGCCAGCAGTTACTATAGCAGGGGGAATGGCTACACCTTC.

In this sample, this clonotype turned up a few times. The chain joins TRBV7-8 to TRBJ2-1; perhaps TRBD1 as D (6 bases). V lost 7 bases and J lost 0, with 13 bases in between. Germline lookup yields CDR1 SGHVS and CDR2 FQNEAQ. CDR3 length: 15 amino acids. This chain's CDR3 is CASNHRATSYNEQFF. CDR3 coding DNA: TGTGCCAGCAACCACAGGGCGACCTCCTACAATGAGCAGTTCTTC.

The chain uses TRBV6-1 and TRBJ1-5; 7 positions match TRBD1. Germline-derived CDR1 and CDR2 are MNHNS and SASEGT. The CDR3 is 14 amino acids. The J segment lost 5 bases and the V segment lost 6 bases, leaving 7 bases of the junction unmatched. The chain's CDR3 is CASRRQGEHQPQHF. DNA of the CDR3: TGTGCCAGCAGAAGGCAGGGGGAGCATCAGCCCCAGCATTTT.

The chain joins TRBV6-1 to TRBJ1-2, with unresolved D. Germline CDR1 MNHNS, CDR2 SASEGT. CDR3 length: 12 amino acids. With 5 bases removed from V and 5 bases from J, the gap between germline ends came to 9 bases. CDR3 loop: CASSFVWYGYTF. The CDR3 DNA is TGTGCCAGCAGTTTTGTGTGGTATGGCTACACCTTC.

This clonotype was picked up many times. One end of the junction is discordant with germline, which a read error may explain. DNA for the CDR3: TGTGCCAGCAGTAGGGACAGGGAGAACACTGAAGCTTTCTTT. Its protein is CASSRDRENTEAFF. The gene calls are TRBV19 and TRBJ1-1; 9 nucleotides agree with TRBD1. The germline CDR1 and CDR2 sequences are LNHDA and SQIVND (reference sequence). CDR3 length: 14 amino acids. The full variable domain, in which reference TRBV19 and TRBJ1-1 provide the parts outside the CDR3, is DGGITQSPKYLFRKEGQNVTLSCEQNLNHDAMYWYRQDPGQGLRLIYYSQIVNDFQKGDIAEGYSVSREKKESFPLTVTSAQKNPTAFYLCASSRDRENTEAFFGQGTRLTVV.

In its sample, this clonotype was seen a few times. The gene calls are TRBV11-1 and TRBJ2-1; 12 bases match TRBD2. The V gene's germline CDR1 is SGHAT and CDR2 FQDESV (reference sequence). V dropped 8 bases and J dropped 7; count of bases not matched to a gene: 6. This CDR3 has 14 residues. DNA of the CDR3: TGTGCCAGCTTGGGACTAGCGGGCTCGAATGAGCAGTTCTTC. The encoded protein is CASLGLAGSNEQFF.

The chain joins TRBV4-1 to TRBJ1-5, with unresolved D. CDR1 and CDR2 (germline): MGHRA, YSYEKL. CDR3 size: 15 residues. V lost 2 bases to trimming and J lost 6 bases, with 14 bases between them. This chain's CDR3 is CASSQTWDGFQPQHF. DNA of the CDR3: TGCGCCAGCAGCCAAACATGGGATGGCTTTCAGCCCCAGCATTTT.

The chain uses TRBV5-1 and TRBJ2-4; TRBD2 matches at 15 bases. Germline trimming cut 3 bases from V and 6 bases from J; bases unmatched to any gene: 4. The CDR3 extends over 16 amino acids. The germline gives CDR1 SGHRS, CDR2 YFSETQ. The CDR3 coding sequence is TGCGCCAGCAGCTCTGGGACTAGCGGGGGGCTAAACATTCAGTACTTC. Its translation is CASSSGTSGGLNIQYF.

This clonotype was observed many times. The chain couples TRBV10-3 to TRBJ2-3, with a possible D match to TRBD1 (6 bases). V was pared by 2 bases and J by 6 bases, with 12 bases between. This CDR3 region has 14 residues. Per germline, CDR1 ENHRY and CDR2 SYGVKD. The CDR3 bases are TGTGCCATCAGTGAGACAGGGAGTTCGGATACGCAGTATTTT. Translation gives CAISETGSSDTQYF.

There are a few counts of this clonotype. The rearrangement uses TRBV6-4 and TRBJ2-2, with D hard to call. V was cut by 2 bases and J by 7 bases, with 8 bases left in between. Germline V CDR1 and CDR2: MRHNA, SNTAGT. This CDR3 region has 13 residues. CDR3 in amino acids: CASSDPRNGELFF. CDR3 DNA: TGTGCCAGCAGTGACCCCCGAAACGGGGAGCTGTTTTTT.

This clonotype turned up a few times. The J gene is TRBJ1-5, the V gene TRBV7-9; D might be TRBD1 (6 bases). Looked up from germline, CDR1 is SEHNR and CDR2 is FQNEAQ (reference sequence). V lost 1 base, J lost 1 base, and 17 bases lay in between. The CDR3 sequence is 18 residues long. DNA of the CDR3: TGTGCCAGCAGCTTAGTAAAGGGGGGAGGATTCAGCAATCAGCCCCAGCATTTT. It encodes CASSLVKGGGFSNQPQHF.

This clonotype was detected ten times or more. V and J are TRBV11-2 and TRBJ1-2, with 7 bases aligning to TRBD1. The germline V gene encodes CDR1 SGHAT and CDR2 FQNNGV. The V segment lost 2 bases and the J segment 5 bases; nucleotides outside the gene matches: 11. This CDR3 comprises 16 residues. Written as DNA, the CDR3 is TGTGCCAGCAGCTTAAGACAGGGCGCTGTTGAGTATGGCTACACCTTC. Its translation is CASSLRQGAVEYGYTF.

Worth noting for this clonotype: A read error may explain this, as a much larger clone is one base away. The genes are TRBV12-3 or TRBV12-4 and TRBJ2-3; TRBD2 matches 10 bases. The trim removed 6 bases at V and 4 bases at J, leaving 7 bases unmatched. The CDR3 runs 15 residues. CDR3 sequence: CASSHSGGGPDTQYF. The CDR3 bases are TGTGCCAGCAGCCACAGCGGGGGGGGTCCAGATACGCAGTATTTT.

This clonotype was seen ten or more times. This rearrangement joins TRBV20-1 to TRBJ1-5; 8 bases agree with TRBD1. Germline trimming cut 1 base from V and 3 bases from J; bases unmatched to any gene: 8. The CDR3 loop spans 16 amino acids. CDR1 is DFQATT, CDR2 SNEGSKA, per germline (reference sequence). The CDR3 sequence: CSARARTGTLNQPQHF. For the CDR3, the DNA is TGCAGTGCTAGAGCTAGGACAGGGACCCTCAATCAGCCCCAGCATTTT.

The V and J genes are TRBV19 and TRBJ1-2, with D uncertain. Germline values: CDR1 LNHDA, CDR2 SQIVND (reference sequence). The CDR3 runs 14 residues. Trimming took 9 bases from V and 3 from J, leaving 17 bases between them. CDR3 amino acids: CASLTDQRDYGYTF. The CDR3 nucleotides read TGTGCCAGCCTGACGGACCAAAGGGACTATGGCTACACCTTC.

This clonotype appeared a single time. The chain is built from TRBV6-2 or TRBV6-3 and TRBJ2-7; 7 bases match TRBD2. Germline V lookup: CDR1 MNHEY, CDR2 SVGEGT. The CDR3 loop spans 16 amino acids. V shed 0 bases and J 3 bases; nucleotides not matched to a gene: 8. The CDR3 DNA sequence: TGTGCCAGCAGTTACTCTCGCGGGAGTTTCCTCTACGAGCAGTACTTC. Encoded protein: CASSYSRGSFLYEQYF.

The sample holds a few counts of this clonotype. This chain connects TRBV30 to TRBJ1-5, with TRBD1 matching over 8 bases. CDR3 length equals 13 residues. Germline V gene lookup returns CDR1 GTSNPN and CDR2 SVGIG (reference sequence). V dropped 4 bases and J dropped 11; count of bases not matched to a gene: 10. CDR3 region: CAWTKTGVGSQHF. The CDR3 DNA reads TGTGCCTGGACGAAGACAGGGGTCGGGTCCCAGCATTTT.

This clonotype was seen once. The chain has TRBV7-2 and TRBJ2-1; TRBD1 agrees at 8 bases. CDR3 length equals 16 residues. CDR1 is SGHTA and CDR2 is FQGNSA in the germline V gene. V lost 3 bases to trimming and J lost 4 bases; unmatched junction nucleotides: 8. Here the CDR3 DNA reads TGTGCCAGCAGCTTCAGGGGGCAAGGGCAATACAATGAGCAGTTCTTC. Protein product: CASSFRGQGQYNEQFF.

A few counts support this clonotype. V and J are TRBV7-2 and TRBJ2-3; no clear D gene. The CDR3 spans 13 residues. V dropped 2 bases and J dropped 8 bases, with 11 bases sitting between them. The germline V gene has CDR1 SGHTA and CDR2 FQGNSA. CDR3 sequence (DNA): TGTGCCAGCAGCTTACTCGGTGGAGCTACGCAGTATTTT. Protein product: CASSLLGGATQYF. The full variable domain, its missing parts supplied by reference TRBV7-2 and TRBJ2-3, is GAGVSQSPSNKVTEKGKDVELRCDPISGHTALYWYRQSLGQGLEFLIYFQGNSAPDKSGLPSDRFSAERTGGSVSTLTIQRTQQEDSAVYLCASSLLGGATQYFGPGTRLTVL.

V gene TRBV6-1 combines with J gene TRBJ1-2; D possibly corresponds to TRBD1 (5 bases). With 5 bases removed from V and 4 bases from J, the gap between germline ends came to 23 bases. The CDR3 contains 17 residues. The germline V gene has CDR1 MNHNS and CDR2 SASEGT. CDR3 sequence (DNA): TGTGCCAGCAGTAGAGACCGACTCGGGGGGGTGGGCTATGGCTACACCTTC. Translated: CASSRDRLGGVGYGYTF.

The chain employs TRBV5-8 and TRBJ2-1; 7 nucleotides align to TRBD2. This CDR3 is built from 14 residues. V shed 2 bases and J 5 bases; nucleotides not matched to a gene: 4. Germline CDR1 and CDR2: SGHTS and YDEGEE. The CDR3 DNA is TGTGCCAGCAGCTTCGAGGGAGGGCACAATGAGCAGTTCTTC. It codes for CASSFEGGHNEQFF.

This clonotype was counted a few times. This chain uses TRBV5-6 with TRBJ2-7; TRBD1 matches at 7 bases. CDR3 length: 14 residues. The V and J ends lost 3 bases and 3 bases, in that order; junction bases with no gene match: 6. The germline V gene has CDR1 SGHDT and CDR2 YYEEEE. The CDR3 bases are TGTGCCAGCAGCTCCGCTGGGACAGACTACGAGCAGTACTTC. As protein: CASSSAGTDYEQYF.